Described below is a single T cell receptor (beta chain) sequence and its context. Its target is not known. This may be a read error: a much more frequent sequence differs by one nucleotide. This CDR3 is missing its conserved last phenylalanine or tryptophan, likely due to a read error. This sample was included in a study of T cell repertoires in cytomegalovirus infection. Broader study findings: In two of eight donors, the top clonotype was HLA-C-restricted CMV-specific.

TCRdb recomputed calls from the reads with MiXCR, one row per CDR3 protein. This table holds 740,000 or so distinct CDR3 sequences, 35% found once. This CDR3 is built from 14 residues. Trimming stripped 5 bases from V and 5 bases from J, with 15 bases between. CDR1 SGHTA and CDR2 FQGNSA come from the germline V gene. The chain links TRBV7-2 to TRBJ2-5, with D possibly matching TRBD2 (5 bases). The sequenced sample was PBMCs. The clonotype comes from a human donor in good health (CMV status not recorded). Some clones in this sample may be carry-over from other donors' samples. The CDR3 sequence: CASSNRARGETQYV. CDR3 nucleotides: TGTGCCAGCAGCAACCGGGCTCGCGGGGAGACCCAGTACGTC.